These 8 T cell receptor beta chains were all obtained from the same sample, sequenced in a study of blood T cell repertoires in COVID-19. Generated by immunoSEQ multiplex PCR, the TCRdb table keeps only in-frame clones and is missing some. The data show 85,000 to 120,000 clones, 70% to 85% seen once. The sequencing sample was made of peripheral blood. The receptors shown here come from a man aged 60 to 75 with active or convalescent COVID-19.

This chain connects TRBV27 to TRBJ1-1; D call uncertain. Germline values: CDR1 MNHEY, CDR2 SMNVEV (reference sequence). Deletions cut 8 bases from V and 8 bases from J, with 18 bases between. The CDR3 consists of 13 residues. The CDR3 reads CASHAVPRGEAFF. For the CDR3, the DNA is TGTGCCAGCCACGCGGTTCCTCGAGGGGAAGCTTTCTTT.

The V gene is TRBV5-1, the J gene TRBJ1-4; D may be TRBD1 (6 bases). CDR1 is SGHRS, CDR2 YFSETQ, per germline. The CDR3 is made up of 15 amino acids. The germline V and J ends were trimmed by 0 bases and 7 bases, with 13 bases remaining between them. CDR3 nucleotide sequence: TGCGCCAGCAGCTTGGAGTGGGGCAGGGGTGAAAAACTGTTTTTT. The encoded protein is CASSLEWGRGEKLFF.

The V gene is TRBV7-9, the J gene TRBJ1-3, with 10 bases identical to TRBD1. The length of the CDR3 is 16 residues. V shed 4 bases and J 4 bases; nucleotides not matched to a gene: 7. CDR1 and CDR2 (germline): SEHNR, FQNEAQ (reference sequence). This chain's CDR3 is CASSSIWDRGGNTIYF. DNA of the CDR3: TGTGCCAGCAGCTCGATCTGGGACAGGGGAGGAAACACCATATATTTT.

The gene calls are TRBV5-1 and TRBJ2-2; 7 bases align to TRBD2. This CDR3 contains 18 residues. Germline CDR1 SGHRS, CDR2 YFSETQ. V was clipped by 0 bases and J by 0 bases; unmatched bases: 8. CDR3 sequence reads: CASSLAWDSGPNTGELFF. The CDR3 region has the DNA TGCGCCAGCAGCTTGGCCTGGGATAGCGGGCCGAACACCGGGGAGCTGTTTTTT. Together with reference TRBV5-1 and TRBJ2-2, the CDR3 gives the full variable domain: KAGVTQTPRYLIKTRGQQVTLSCSPISGHRSVSWYQQTPGQGLQFLFEYFSETQRNKGNFPGRFSGRQFSNSRSEMNVSTLELGDSALYLCASSLAWDSGPNTGELFFGEGSRLTVL.

The chain uses TRBV24-1 and TRBJ2-1, with 8 nucleotides matching TRBD2. The CDR3 has 14 residues. J gave up 4 bases and V 9 bases, and 7 bases lay outside the gene matches. Germline loops: CDR1 KGHDR, CDR2 SFDVKD. CDR3 region: CATAGGGLYNEQFF. The CDR3 DNA follows: TGTGCCACCGCGGGCGGGGGGCTGTACAATGAGCAGTTCTTC.

Turning to this clone: The junction departs from the called germline gene at one end, perhaps through a read error. The gene calls are TRBV6-5 and TRBJ1-5; 7 positions agree with TRBD1. Per germline, CDR1 MNHEY and CDR2 SVGAGI. This CDR3 spans 14 amino acids. In DNA, the CDR3 is TGTGCCAGCAGTTATGCAGGGGGTGGGCAGCCTCAGCATTTT. Translation gives CASSYAGGGQPQHF.

In regard to this clone: A junction boundary mismatches the germline segment, possibly from a read error. The chain recombines TRBV5-6 with TRBJ2-7, with TRBD1 matching 8 bases. The CDR3 runs 13 residues. Germline-derived CDR1 and CDR2 are SGHDT and YYEEEE. The CDR3 DNA is TGTGCCAGCAGCTCACCAACAGGACAGGGCAAGGACTTC. The encoded protein is CASSSPTGQGKDF. Combining the CDR3 with reference TRBV5-6 and TRBJ2-7 gives the whole variable domain DAGVTQSPTHLIKTRGQQVTLRCSPKSGHDTVSWYQQALGQGPQFIFQYYEEEERQRGNFPDRFSGHQFPNYSSELNVNALLLGDSALYLCASSSPTGQGKDFGPGTRLTVT.

This clone was seen once. The V gene is TRBV4-1, the J gene TRBJ1-2, with D maybe TRBD1 (5 bases). V was clipped by 0 bases and J by 3 bases, with 14 bases between them. The CDR3 sequence is 16 residues long. CDR1 is MGHRA, CDR2 YSYEKL, per germline. In DNA form, the CDR3 reads TGCGCCAGCAGCCAAGAATGGGGCAGGTCTCACTATGGCTACACCTTC. This encodes CASSQEWGRSHYGYTF.